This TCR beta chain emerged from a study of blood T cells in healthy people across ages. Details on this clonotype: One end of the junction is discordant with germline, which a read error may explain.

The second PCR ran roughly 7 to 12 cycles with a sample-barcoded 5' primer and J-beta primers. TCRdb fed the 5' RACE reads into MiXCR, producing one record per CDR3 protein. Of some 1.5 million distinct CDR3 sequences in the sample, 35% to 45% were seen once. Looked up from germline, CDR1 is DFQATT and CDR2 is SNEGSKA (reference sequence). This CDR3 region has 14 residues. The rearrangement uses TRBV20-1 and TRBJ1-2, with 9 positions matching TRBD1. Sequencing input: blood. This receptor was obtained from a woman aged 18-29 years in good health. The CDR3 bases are TGCGGTGCTAGAGATCGGACAGGGGAGAGAGGCTACACCTTC. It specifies CGARDRTGERGYTF.